This TCR beta chain emerged from a study of response to subunit inactivated influenza vaccine. This clonotype was seen a few times. Antigen: not known. TCRdb reprocessed the RT-PCR reads with MiXCR, giving one entry per CDR3 protein. The sample has about 520,000 distinct CDR3 sequences, about 25% seen once; the top ten hold approximately 1.9%. Study results and limitations: Few additional T cells are recruited per seasonal influenza vaccination, authors suggested.

The sequence was collected from a man aged 50-59 years who received an inactivated influenza vaccine. The sequences come from CD4+ T cells sorted from PBMCs, collected around 5 days after vaccination.

The CDR3, as DNA: TGTGCCACCAGCAGAAGCGGTTATAGTGGCAATCAGCCCCAGCATTTT. It is translated as CATSRSGYSGNQPQHF. This chain connects TRBV15 to TRBJ1-5; D call uncertain. Trimming took 2 bases from V and 2 from J, leaving 13 bases between them. CDR1 is LNHNV and CDR2 is YYDKDF in the germline V gene (reference sequence). CDR3 size: 16 residues.